The TCR beta chain under discussion was sequenced for a study of identical twins. The study, taken as a whole, reports: Invariant MAIT and iNKT cells may have partly biased zero-insertion analyses.

TCRdb reprocessed the 5' RACE reads via MiXCR and lists one record per CDR3 protein. The sample holds 700,000 to 950,000 distinct CDR3 sequences, about 12% seen once. With regard to this clonotype: Antigen: not known.

After removal of 5 bases from V and 5 bases from J, the junction contained 9 bases not matched to a gene. In germline, CDR1 is SEHNR, CDR2 FQNEAQ (reference sequence). The CDR3 contains 15 residues. This same sample was also part of a study on yellow fever vaccine responses in identical twins.

Sequencing was done on a sample of PBMCs. The chain joins TRBV7-9 to TRBJ2-1; 7 bases are shared with TRBD2. This TCR derives from a young woman in good health. CDR3 amino acids: CASSGRGGTDNEQFF. CDR3 bases: TGTGCCAGCAGCGGAAGGGGAGGGACGGACAATGAGCAGTTCTTC.